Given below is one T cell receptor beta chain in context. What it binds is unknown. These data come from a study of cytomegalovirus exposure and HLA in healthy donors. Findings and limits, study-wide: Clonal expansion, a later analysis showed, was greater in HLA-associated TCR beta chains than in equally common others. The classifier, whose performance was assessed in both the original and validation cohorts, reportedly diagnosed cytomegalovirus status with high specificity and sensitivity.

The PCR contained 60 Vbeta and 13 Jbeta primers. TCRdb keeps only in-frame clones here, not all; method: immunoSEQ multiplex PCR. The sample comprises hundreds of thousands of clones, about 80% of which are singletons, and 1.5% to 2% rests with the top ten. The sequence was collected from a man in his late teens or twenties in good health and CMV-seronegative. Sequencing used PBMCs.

This CDR3 reads CASSPPGLGGYNEQFF. CDR3 nucleotide sequence: TGTGCCAGCAGCCCACCGGGACTAGGAGGCTACAATGAGCAGTTCTTC. The V gene is TRBV5-4, the J gene TRBJ2-1; TRBD2 agrees at 8 bases. The CDR3 has 16 amino acids. Unmatched junction bases numbered 9, after V lost 4 bases and J lost 3 bases. Germline V lookup: CDR1 SGHNT, CDR2 YYREEE (reference sequence).